Below are 22 T cell receptor beta chains sequenced from a single sample in a study of T cell responses to AZD1222 COVID-19 vaccine. Using immunoSEQ multiplex PCR, the repertoire was profiled, and TCRdb retains in-frame clones only, with some absent. The sample includes about 150,000 clones, just under 95% of them seen just once. The sequenced sample was peripheral blood, obtained on day 0 of AZD1222 vaccination. The source of these receptors is an adult in good health.

The V and J genes are TRBV30 and TRBJ1-5; no reliable D call. V was clipped by 0 bases and J by 9 bases, with 9 bases between them. Germline CDR1 is GTSNPN and CDR2 is SVGIG (reference sequence). This CDR3 is 12 amino acids long. DNA of the CDR3: TGTGCCTGGAGTGTTAAGGGAGGGCCCCAGCATTTT. Translating it yields CAWSVKGGPQHF. The whole variable domain, filled in from reference TRBV30 and TRBJ1-5, reads SQTIHQWPATLVQPVGSPLSLECTVEGTSNPNLYWYRQAAGRGLQLLFYSVGIGQISSEVPQNLSASRPQDRQFILSSKKLLLSDSGFYLCAWSVKGGPQHFGDGTRLSIL.

This clone has a single count. The chain links TRBV6-6 to TRBJ1-1; 8 positions agree with TRBD1. Germline V gene lookup returns CDR1 MNHNY and CDR2 SVGAGI (reference sequence). The CDR3 is 14 amino acids. V was pared by 6 bases and J by 4 bases, with 7 bases of the junction left unmatched. CDR3 protein: CASSRTGLRTEAFF. The CDR3 nucleotides read TGTGCCAGCAGCCGGACAGGGTTACGCACTGAAGCTTTCTTT.

The rearrangement uses TRBV7-9 and TRBJ2-5, with TRBD1 identical over 9 bases. Trimming removed 7 bases from V and 1 base from J; junction bases left unmatched: 4. The germline CDR1 and CDR2 sequences are SEHNR and FQNEAQ (reference sequence). CDR3 length equals 14 residues. The CDR3 is CASTPGQGQETQYF. The CDR3 coding sequence is TGTGCCAGCACCCCGGGACAGGGCCAAGAGACCCAGTACTTC.

The V gene is TRBV13, the J gene TRBJ2-2; TRBD2 matches 11 bases. Trimming took 5 bases from V and 6 from J; bases not matched to a gene: 5. CDR1 is PRHDT and CDR2 is FYEKMQ in the germline V gene (reference sequence). The CDR3 is 15 residues long. Here the CDR3 reads CASSPLAGGAGELFF. The CDR3 DNA follows: TGTGCCAGCAGCCCGCTAGCGGGGGGAGCCGGGGAGCTGTTTTTT.

The V call is TRBV6-2 or TRBV6-3, the J call TRBJ2-7; TRBD2 might be the D (6 bases). Trimming cost V 2 bases and J 4 bases, with 15 bases left between them. Germline CDR1 is MNHEY and CDR2 is SVGEGT. The CDR3 has 15 residues. The CDR3 sequence is CASSYQSGAGYEQYF. The DNA for the CDR3 is TGTGCCAGCAGTTACCAATCGGGTGCGGGGTACGAGCAGTACTTC.

This chain joins TRBV30 and TRBJ1-4; D gene ambiguous. From germline, CDR1 is GTSNPN and CDR2 SVGIG (reference sequence). There are 12 residues in the CDR3. V was shortened by 4 bases and J by 6 bases, with 9 bases between the two germline ends. The CDR3 reads CAWTQEDEKLFF. For the CDR3, the DNA is TGTGCCTGGACCCAGGAGGATGAAAAACTGTTTTTT.

The chain has TRBV13 and TRBJ1-4; perhaps TRBD1 as D (6 bases). The germline V gene has CDR1 PRHDT and CDR2 FYEKMQ (reference sequence). The CDR3 is 13 amino acids. Trimming removed 6 bases from V and 6 bases from J, with 11 bases in between. The CDR3 protein is CASSQNRDEKLFF. CDR3 nucleotide sequence: TGTGCCAGCAGTCAAAACAGGGATGAAAAACTGTTTTTT.

This chain joins TRBV7-9 and TRBJ2-1; D ambiguous. Germline assignment: CDR1 SEHNR and CDR2 FQNEAQ (reference sequence). Between the trimmed V and J ends, which lost 3 bases and 5 bases, there was a span of 11 bases. The CDR3 contains 14 residues. The DNA for the CDR3 is TGTGCCAGCAGCTTCAAGCGAACCAACAATGAGCAGTTCTTC. This gives the protein CASSFKRTNNEQFF.

The chain couples TRBV10-3 to TRBJ1-5, with TRBD1 as a possible D gene (5 bases). The CDR3 length is 17 residues. V lost 3 bases and J lost 3, with 18 bases in between. Germline CDR1 and CDR2: ENHRY and SYGVKD. The CDR3 is CAISDNWLSGVNQPQHF. As DNA, the CDR3 is TGTGCCATCAGTGATAATTGGTTATCGGGGGTCAATCAGCCCCAGCATTTT.

This sequence joins TRBV28 and TRBJ1-1; D is perhaps TRBD1 (5 bases). Deletions cut 0 bases from V and 0 bases from J, with 11 bases between. The CDR3 is made up of 16 amino acids. Germline V lookup: CDR1 MDHEN, CDR2 SYDVKM. The CDR3 here is CASSLWGPTMNTEAFF. DNA for the CDR3: TGTGCCAGCAGTTTATGGGGGCCTACAATGAACACTGAAGCTTTCTTT.

This chain uses TRBV4-3 with TRBJ2-1; D is possibly TRBD2 (5 bases). The germline gives CDR1 LGHNA, CDR2 YSLEER. The V end lost 0 bases, the J end lost 2 bases, and 11 bases lay between the germline ends. The length of the CDR3 is 16 residues. CDR3 in amino acids: CASSQDVGDPYNEQFF. The CDR3 DNA follows: TGCGCCAGCAGCCAAGATGTCGGGGATCCCTACAATGAGCAGTTCTTC.

The J gene is TRBJ1-1, the V gene TRBV10-3, with a weak D call TRBD1 (5 bases). Deletions cut 8 bases from V and 5 bases from J, with 15 bases between. The CDR3 has 13 residues. Germline values: CDR1 ENHRY, CDR2 SYGVKD. CDR3 sequence (DNA): TGTGCCATCCGTAATCAGGGCCTAACTGAAGCTTTCTTT. It yields the protein CAIRNQGLTEAFF.

This chain joins TRBV19 and TRBJ1-5, with D maybe TRBD1 (5 bases). Trimming stripped 7 bases from V and 0 bases from J, with 22 bases between. Germline-derived CDR1 and CDR2 are LNHDA and SQIVND (reference sequence). The CDR3 spans 18 residues. The CDR3, as DNA: TGTGCCAGTAACTCACAATGGGGTGGGGGAGATAGCAATCAGCCCCAGCATTTT. Encoded protein: CASNSQWGGGDSNQPQHF.

J is TRBJ1-2 and V is TRBV2; 8 positions match TRBD1. The CDR3 sequence is 16 residues long. J gave up 3 bases and V 3 bases, and 9 bases lay outside the gene matches. Germline-derived CDR1 and CDR2 are SNHLY and FYNNEI. The CDR3 DNA follows: TGTGCCAGCAGTGAGGGACAGGTCTATTTGGACTATGGCTACACCTTC. Its translation: CASSEGQVYLDYGYTF.

This sequence joins TRBV30 and TRBJ1-1; D remains ambiguous. This CDR3 contains 10 residues. Trimming cost V 3 bases and J 1 base, with 0 bases left between them. CDR1 is GTSNPN, CDR2 SVGIG, per germline (reference sequence). In DNA form, the CDR3 reads TGTGCCTGGAGGAACACTGAAGCTTTCTTT. Its protein is CAWRNTEAFF.

The chain recombines TRBV24-1 with TRBJ2-2, with D hard to call. The CDR3 extends over 14 amino acids. Trimming stripped 2 bases from V and 4 bases from J, with 7 bases between. CDR1 and CDR2 (germline): KGHDR, SFDVKD. The CDR3 here is CATSDWLATGELFF. CDR3 nucleotide sequence: TGTGCCACCAGTGATTGGTTGGCCACCGGGGAGCTGTTTTTT.

This clone was detected a few times. This rearrangement joins TRBV18 to TRBJ2-5; 7 bases are a match to TRBD2. This CDR3 contains 14 residues. Trimming at V came to 6 bases and at J to 5 bases, leaving 9 bases not matched to a gene. Germline V CDR1 and CDR2: KGHSH, LQKENI. The CDR3 protein is CASSLQGRAETQYF. The CDR3 DNA sequence: TGTGCCAGCTCCCTACAAGGGAGGGCGGAGACCCAGTACTTC.

The chain couples TRBV14 to TRBJ1-1; TRBD1 matches 8 bases. The CDR3 spans 14 residues. CDR1 and CDR2 from the germline V gene are SGHDN and FVKESK. The V segment lost 4 bases and the J segment 4 bases; nucleotides outside the gene matches: 5. CDR3 in amino acids: CASSPNTGGTEAFF. The CDR3 nucleotides are TGTGCCAGCAGCCCGAATACAGGGGGCACTGAAGCTTTCTTT.

The chain has TRBV6-5 and TRBJ1-5; tentatively, D is TRBD1 (5 bases). Per the germline V gene, CDR1 is MNHEY and CDR2 is SVGAGI. Trimming cost V 0 bases and J 8 bases, with 8 bases left between them. The length of the CDR3 is 13 residues. CDR3 region: CASSYSGVEPQHF. CDR3 sequence (DNA): TGTGCCAGCAGTTACTCGGGGGTGGAGCCCCAGCATTTT.

Notes on this clone: This same CDR3 is encoded by further DNA sequences in the sample. The chain has TRBV28 and TRBJ1-3; D ambiguous. Germline values: CDR1 MDHEN, CDR2 SYDVKM. The CDR3 is made up of 14 amino acids. The V end was cut by 0 bases, the J end by 1 base, with 4 bases between. The chain's CDR3 is CASSLWGSGNTIYF. CDR3 bases: TGTGCCAGCAGTTTATGGGGATCTGGAAACACCATATATTTT.

The chain recombines TRBV7-2 with TRBJ2-3, with 10 bases that match TRBD2. CDR1 and CDR2 from the germline V gene are SGHTA and FQGNSA. V shed 4 bases, J shed 1 base, and the junction held 5 bases outside the gene matches. The CDR3 is 16 residues long. This chain's CDR3 is CASSSSGRARTDTQYF. In nucleotides, the CDR3 is TGTGCCAGCAGCTCCAGCGGGAGGGCCCGCACAGATACGCAGTATTTT.

On this clone: One end of the junction is discordant with germline, which a read error may explain. The CDR3 here is CASTTGGGRADTQYF. CDR3 nucleotide sequence: TGTGCAAGTACCACCGGCGGGGGGCGGGCAGATACGCAGTATTTT. The V and J genes are TRBV19 and TRBJ2-3; 8 nucleotides agree with TRBD2. Per germline, CDR1 LNHDA and CDR2 SQIVND (reference sequence). This CDR3 contains 15 residues.